This T cell receptor (beta chain) came from a study of human T cells and chemical hapten exposure. Across the whole study: Each patient's scalp received weekly diphenylcyclopropenone throughout the approximately 24-week study.

TCRdb reprocessed the RACE reads with MiXCR, giving one entry per CDR3 protein. Of some 350,000 distinct CDR3 sequences in the sample, roughly 6.3% were seen once. General observations from the study: Expanded TCR sets contained significantly more large CDR3 similarity clusters than controls.

Germline loops: CDR1 MNHNS, CDR2 SASEGT. The length of the CDR3 is 15 residues. V trimming: 3 bases; J trimming: 6 bases; junction bases outside the gene matches: 7. Regarding time point: patch test 2, 6 weeks after DPC sensitization. The treatment: therapeutic diphenylcyclopropenone sensitization with weekly scalp DPC. The sample holds a few counts of this clonotype. Its antigen is still unknown. This sequence joins TRBV6-1 and TRBJ2-1; TRBD2 aligns across 8 bases. The sample consisted of whole blood, taken in connection with sensitization to the hapten diphenylcyclopropenone (DPC). The sequence derives from a woman between 18 and 30 years old with alopecia areata. Some clones in this sample may be carry-over from other donors' samples. CDR3 nucleotide sequence: TGTGCCAGCAGTGACATACCCGGGGGGGCCAATGAGCAGTTCTTC. Its translation: CASSDIPGGANEQFF.